This TCR beta chain was recovered during a study of circulating and synovial CD4+ cells in juvenile arthritis. The method was immunoSEQ multiplex PCR; TCRdb's version includes in-frame clones alone and lacks a portion of them. The sample lists a few thousand clones; 75% to 85% were seen once. Germline V lookup: CDR1 KGHSH, CDR2 LQKENI. Trimming shortened V by 4 bases and J by 2 bases, and 17 bases separated the two germline ends. The CDR3 sequence is 16 residues long. V is TRBV18 and J is TRBJ2-5, with D tentatively TRBD2 (6 bases). The sequenced material came from CD4+ T cells from synovial fluid. The receptor was isolated from a human donor with juvenile idiopathic arthritis. In DNA, the CDR3 is TGTGCCAGCTCACGGGATTCAAAGCGGGCTCAAGAGACCCAGTACTTC. Its translation: CASSRDSKRAQETQYF.